One sample yielded the 17 T cell receptor beta chains listed below, sequenced in a study of tumor-infiltrating lymphocytes in primary liver carcinoma. Blood RNA originated from unsorted whole blood, with germline DNA additionally extracted. Making TCR beta cDNA involved approximately 0.5 ug total RNA and a constant-region primer. Sequencing libraries for TCR beta derived from three nested multiplex PCR rounds that used slightly modified ARM-PCR. A C-beta reverse primer was combined with TRBV1-TRBV30 forward primers in the first two PCR rounds, and each round had approximately 10 cycles. TCRdb reanalysed the multiplex PCR reads using MiXCR and keeps one entry per CDR3 protein. The sample holds fewer than 350,000 distinct CDR3 sequences, 50% to 70% seen once. Sample: peripheral blood. The receptors come from a man aged 35 to 55 with primary liver carcinoma and hepatitis B virus infection.

Concerning this clonotype itself: One end of the junction is discordant with germline, which a read error may explain. J is TRBJ2-7 and V is TRBV25-1; tentatively, D is TRBD1 (6 bases). The germline CDR1 and CDR2 sequences are MGHDK and SYGVNS. This CDR3 comprises 14 residues. The CDR3 sequence is CASSEGERSYEQYF. The CDR3 DNA reads TGTGCCAGTAGTGAGGGGGAGAGGTCCTACGAGCAGTACTTC.

This clonotype has only one observation. The V and J genes are TRBV4-2 and TRBJ2-7, with 10 bases matching TRBD1. The CDR3 length is 17 residues. After removal of 0 bases from V and 11 bases from J, the junction contained 16 bases not matched to a gene. Germline CDR1 is LGHNA and CDR2 is YNFKEQ. For the CDR3, the DNA is TGTGCCAGCAGCCAAGAGAGGCTTGAGACAGGGGGCTGGGAGGAGTACTTC. Its protein is CASSQERLETGGWEEYF.

A word on this clonotype: As the CDR3 is not closed by the conserved phenylalanine or tryptophan, this likely results from a read error. This rearrangement joins TRBV10-2 to TRBJ2-2; D ambiguous. With 6 bases removed from V and 2 bases from J, the gap between germline ends came to 13 bases. This CDR3 comprises 15 residues. CDR1 and CDR2 (germline): WSHSY, SAAADI. The CDR3 coding sequence is TGCGCCAGCAGGAGGACGGAAGTAAACACCGGGGAGCTGTTTCTT. Translated: CASRRTEVNTGELFL.

This clonotype was observed a handful of times. Germline and junction disagree at one end, which may indicate a read error. The rearrangement uses TRBV11-3 and TRBJ2-3, with D tentatively TRBD2 (6 bases). The CDR3 consists of 14 residues. Germline V gene sequence: CDR1 SGHNT, CDR2 YENEEA. The CDR3 coding sequence is TGTGCCAGCAGCTCATGCACTAGCACAGATACACAGTATTTT. Translation: CASSSCTSTDTQYF.

Points on this clonotype: At one end, the junction sequence differs from germline, possibly due to a read error. The chain has TRBV7-8 and TRBJ1-4; perhaps TRBD1 as D (5 bases). The CDR3 has 16 residues. CDR1 SGHVS and CDR2 FQNEAQ come from the germline V gene. The CDR3 loop is CASSFGGYGGSGKLSF. The DNA for the CDR3 is TGTGCCAGCAGCTTTGGGGGGTACGGGGGTTCTGGAAAACTGTCTTTT.

This clonotype was seen only once. A read error may explain this, as a much larger clone is one base away. The genes are TRBV12-3 or TRBV12-4 and TRBJ1-1; unclear D gene. The ends were cut back, 5 bases at V and 7 bases at J, with 14 bases in the middle. The CDR3 is made up of 13 amino acids. CDR3 sequence reads: CASSLERGNEAFF. The CDR3 DNA follows: TGTGCCAGCAGTCTCGAACGGGGAAATGAAGCTTTCTTT.

V and J are TRBV10-1 and TRBJ2-1, with 11 nucleotides matching TRBD2. CDR3 length: 14 amino acids. Germline V gene sequence: CDR1 WNHNN, CDR2 SYGVQD (reference sequence). J was trimmed by 15 bases and V by 2 bases; bases with no gene match: 9. The CDR3 reads CASSEGTSGLGSFF. The DNA of the CDR3 is TGCGCCAGCAGTGAGGGGACTAGCGGTCTCGGGTCGTTCTTC.

This clonotype was found once. Since a much larger clone is just one base distant, this may be a read error. The chain links TRBV25-1 to TRBJ2-5; D not certain. V gave up 3 bases and J gave up 5 bases, with 4 bases separating them. The CDR3 loop spans 11 amino acids. Germline lookup yields CDR1 MGHDK and CDR2 SYGVNS. The chain's CDR3 is CASSDRETQYF. CDR3 nucleotide sequence: TGTGCCAGCAGTGATAGGGAGACCCAGTACTTC.

The rearrangement uses TRBV12-3 or TRBV12-4 and TRBJ2-1; 8 bases fit TRBD2. The CDR3 contains 18 residues. V was clipped by 1 base and J by 7 bases; unmatched bases: 15. The CDR3 coding sequence is TGTGCCAGCAGTTTAGGGGGGGGACCTAGCGGGCGGAATAATGAGCAGTTCTTC. It codes for CASSLGGGPSGRNNEQFF.

This chain uses TRBV5-4 with TRBJ2-2; 8 bases map to TRBD1. With V trimmed by 1 base and J by 0 bases, 5 bases remained unmatched. CDR1 is SGHNT and CDR2 is YYREEE in the germline V gene (reference sequence). This CDR3 region has 17 residues. CDR3 bases: TGTGCCAGCAGCTTGACAGGACAGGGATCGAACACCGGGGAGCTGTTTTTT. Amino acid sequence: CASSLTGQGSNTGELFF. Together with reference TRBV5-4 and TRBJ2-2, the CDR3 gives the full variable domain: ETGVTQSPTHLIKTRGQQVTLRCSSQSGHNTVSWYQQALGQGPQFIFQYYREEENGRGNFPPRFSGLQFPNYSSELNVNALELDDSALYLCASSLTGQGSNTGELFFGEGSRLTVL.

This clonotype was picked up one time. This clone may be a read error of a much larger clone one base away. This sequence joins TRBV6-5 and TRBJ1-1; possible D gene TRBD1, 5 bases. V shed 2 bases and J shed 6 bases, with 16 bases lying between them. The CDR3 consists of 15 residues. Germline V CDR1 and CDR2: MNHEY, SVGAGI. CDR3 region: CASSYGTGMVAEAFF. The CDR3 region has the DNA TGTGCCAGCAGTTACGGGACGGGGATGGTAGCTGAAGCTTTCTTT.

Concerning this clonotype: This may stem from a read error, because a much larger clone lies one nucleotide away. V and J are TRBV12-3 or TRBV12-4 and TRBJ1-5; perhaps TRBD1 as D (6 bases). This CDR3 has 13 amino acids. Trimming shortened V by 7 bases and J by 6 bases, and 13 bases separated the two germline ends. In DNA form, the CDR3 reads TGTGCCAGCAAGGGGGAGGGTGGTCAGCCCCAGCATTTT. Protein: CASKGEGGQPQHF.

A remark on this clonotype: A read error is possible here, since a much larger clone lies one base away. V gene TRBV14 combines with J gene TRBJ2-1; TRBD2 agrees at 13 bases. CDR3 length equals 17 residues. CDR1 is SGHDN and CDR2 is FVKESK in the germline V gene. DNA of the CDR3: TGTGTCAGCAGCCAAGCGACTAGCGGGAGGACCTACAATGAGCAGTTCTTC. Its protein product is CVSSQATSGRTYNEQFF. Drawing the rest from reference TRBV14 and TRBJ2-1, the complete variable domain is EAGVTQFPSHSVIEKGQTVTLRCDPISGHDNLYWYRRVMGKEIKFLLHFVKESKQDESGMPNNRFLAERTGGTYSTLKVQPAELEDSGVYFCVSSQATSGRTYNEQFFGPGTRLTVL.

A remark on this clonotype: A much bigger clone sits one base away, suggesting this may be a read error. The chain couples TRBV6-2 or TRBV6-3 to TRBJ2-7; D gene ambiguous. Looked up from germline, CDR1 is MNHEY and CDR2 is SVGEGT. V lost 5 bases, J lost 2 bases, and 13 bases lay in between. The CDR3 is 14 amino acids. CDR3 coding DNA: TGTGCCAGCAGTCAAGAGACGGAGCCCTACGAGCAGTACTTC. This codes for CASSQETEPYEQYF.

Turning to this clonotype: The junction departs from the called germline gene at one end, perhaps through a read error. The J gene is TRBJ2-2, the V gene TRBV4-2; 7 bases align to TRBD2. Germline values: CDR1 LGHNA, CDR2 YNFKEQ. The CDR3 is made up of 16 amino acids. As DNA, the CDR3 is TGTGTCAGCAGCCAGAGAGGCGGGAGTAGCACCGGGGAGCTGTTTTTT. The encoded protein is CVSSQRGGSSTGELFF.

This CDR3 reads CASSRRVLVTQYF. The DNA for the CDR3 is TGTGCCAGCAGCCGCCGGGTCCTAGTTACGCAGTATTTT. J is TRBJ2-3 and V is TRBV7-8, with D uncertain. This CDR3 has 13 residues. V was trimmed by 5 bases and J by 8 bases, leaving 14 bases between them. CDR1 SGHVS and CDR2 FQNEAQ come from the germline V gene.

This clonotype was found a few times. With a much larger clone just one base away, this may be a read error. The chain is built from TRBV6-6 and TRBJ2-5; 12 bases match TRBD2. The CDR3 runs 16 residues. Germline V gene sequence: CDR1 MNHNY, CDR2 SVGAGI (reference sequence). DNA of the CDR3: TGTACCAGCAGGCCAACTAGCGGGAGGTATGAAGAGACCCAGTACTTC. The encoded protein is CTSRPTSGRYEETQYF.